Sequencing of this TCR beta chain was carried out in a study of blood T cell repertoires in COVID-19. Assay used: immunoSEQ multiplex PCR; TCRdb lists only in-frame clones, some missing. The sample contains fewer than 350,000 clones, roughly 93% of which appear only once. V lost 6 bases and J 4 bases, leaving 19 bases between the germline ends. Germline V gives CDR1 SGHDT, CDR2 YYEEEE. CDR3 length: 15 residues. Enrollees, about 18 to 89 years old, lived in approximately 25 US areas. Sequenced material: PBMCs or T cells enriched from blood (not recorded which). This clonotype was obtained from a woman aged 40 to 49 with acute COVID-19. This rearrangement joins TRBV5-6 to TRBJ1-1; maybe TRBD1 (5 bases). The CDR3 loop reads CASKLGFRASTEAFF. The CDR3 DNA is TGTGCCAGCAAGCTTGGGTTCAGGGCGAGCACTGAAGCTTTCTTT.